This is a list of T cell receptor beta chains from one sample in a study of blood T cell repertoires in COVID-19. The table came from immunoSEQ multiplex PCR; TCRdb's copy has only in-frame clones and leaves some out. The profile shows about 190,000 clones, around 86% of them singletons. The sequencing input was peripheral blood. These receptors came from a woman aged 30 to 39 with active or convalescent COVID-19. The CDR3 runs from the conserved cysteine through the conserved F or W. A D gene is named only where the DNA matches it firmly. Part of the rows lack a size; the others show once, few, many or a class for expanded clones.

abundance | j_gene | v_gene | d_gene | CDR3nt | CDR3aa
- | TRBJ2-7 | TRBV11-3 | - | TGTGCCAGCAGCTTAGGGGTGACAGGCTACGAGCAGTACTTC | CASSLGVTGYEQYF
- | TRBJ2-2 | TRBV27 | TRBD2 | TGTGCCAGCAGTTTACACGGCCTAGCGGGAGTCAGCACCGGGGAGCTGTTTTTT | CASSLHGLAGVSTGELFF
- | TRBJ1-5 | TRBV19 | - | TGTGCCAGTAGTCCGGGGGGTAGGGGCAATCAGCCCCAGCATTTT | CASSPGGRGNQPQHF
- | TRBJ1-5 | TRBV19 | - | TGTGCCAGTAGAACTACCACACCGGGATATAATCAGCCCCAGCATTTT | CASRTTTPGYNQPQHF
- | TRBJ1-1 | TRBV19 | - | TGTGCCAGTACCAGGCGACAGTCGAACACTGAAGCTTTCTTT | CASTRRQSNTEAFF
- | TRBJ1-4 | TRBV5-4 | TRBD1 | TGTGCCAGCAGCCCTTCCAGGGGGGAGAATGAAAAACTGTTTTTT | CASSPSRGENEKLFF
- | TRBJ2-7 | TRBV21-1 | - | TGTGCCAGCAGCAAAAGTACAGGGGAACCCTACGAGCAGTACTTC | CASSKSTGEPYEQYF
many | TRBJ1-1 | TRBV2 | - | TGTGCCAGCAGTCAGAAGGGGGATGGGATGAACACTGAAGCTTTCTTT | CASSQKGDGMNTEAFF
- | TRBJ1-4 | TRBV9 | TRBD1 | TGTGCCAGCAGCGTAGCAGGGGGCGGAGGTGAAAAACTGTTTTTT | CASSVAGGGGEKLFF
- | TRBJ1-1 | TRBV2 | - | TGTGCCAGCAGTGGGAGTGGCCTTACTGAAGCTTTCTTT | CASSGSGLTEAFF
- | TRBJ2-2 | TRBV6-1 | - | TGTGCCAGCAGACTGGGAGCATCCGGGGAGCTGTTTTTT | CASRLGASGELFF
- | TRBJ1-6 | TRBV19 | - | TGTGCCAGTAGTATAGGAACCAGGGGTAATTCACCCCTCCACTTT | CASSIGTRGNSPLHF
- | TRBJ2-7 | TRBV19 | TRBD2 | TGTGCCAGTAGTATAGCCGCGGGAGCCTACGAGCAGTACTTC | CASSIAAGAYEQYF
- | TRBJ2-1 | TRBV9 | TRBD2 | TGTGCCAGCAGCCCCCCGACGACCGTAGCGGGGGGGAACAATGAGCAGTTCTTC | CASSPPTTVAGGNNEQFF
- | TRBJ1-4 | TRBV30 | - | TGTGCCTGGAGTGTATCGGGGGGCAATGAAAAACTGTTTTTT | CAWSVSGGNEKLFF
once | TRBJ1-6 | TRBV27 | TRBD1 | TGTGCCAGCAGTGTAGACAGGGGTTGGGATTCACCCCTCCACTTT | CASSVDRGWDSPLHF
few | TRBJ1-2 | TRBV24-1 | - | TGTGCCACCAGTGATAGGGATGACGGGGAGCTCTATGGCTACACCTTC | CATSDRDDGELYGYTF
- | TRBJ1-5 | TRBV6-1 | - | TGTGCCAGCAGTGAAGACTGGGACACGGAATATAGCAATCAGCCCCAGCATTTT | CASSEDWDTEYSNQPQHF
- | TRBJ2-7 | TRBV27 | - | TGTGCCAGCAGCGCTACTTCTTACGAGCAGTACTTC | CASSATSYEQYF
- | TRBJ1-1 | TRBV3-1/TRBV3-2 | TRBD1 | TGTGCCAGCAGCCTACCGGGACAGGGTGCTTTCTTT | CASSLPGQGAFF
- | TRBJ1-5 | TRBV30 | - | TGTGCCTGGGCAGAAAGGGGTTATCAGCCCCAGCATTTT | CAWAERGYQPQHF
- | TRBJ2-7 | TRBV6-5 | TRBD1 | TGTGCCAGCAGTTGGGGACAGGGGGCTATGGACGAGCAGTACTTC | CASSWGQGAMDEQYF
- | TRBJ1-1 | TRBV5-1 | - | TGCGCCAGCAGCTTTTCGGGGACTGAAGCTTTCTTT | CASSFSGTEAFF
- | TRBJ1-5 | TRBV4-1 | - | TGCGCCAGCAGCCAAGAGCGGGGTCGGCCCCAGCATTTT | CASSQERGRPQHF
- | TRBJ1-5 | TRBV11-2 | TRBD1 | TGTGCCAGCAGCTTAGCAGGACAGGGGGACCAGCCCCAGCATTTT | CASSLAGQGDQPQHF
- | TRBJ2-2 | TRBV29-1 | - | TGCAGTGCCAGGGAGGCCCCGGACACCGGGGAGCTGTTTTTT | CSAREAPDTGELFF
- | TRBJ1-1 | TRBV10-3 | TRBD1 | TGTGCCACCTGGGACAGGGGGAACACTGAAGCTTTCTTT | CATWDRGNTEAFF
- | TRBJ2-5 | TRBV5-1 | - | TGCGCCAGCGCGGGACAGCAAGAGACCCAGTACTTC | CASAGQQETQYF
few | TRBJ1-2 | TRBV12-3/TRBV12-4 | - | TGTGCCAGCAGTCGGACAGTTAACTATGGCTACACCTTC | CASSRTVNYGYTF
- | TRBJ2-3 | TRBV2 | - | TGTGCCAGCGGACCCCCAGCCGGGGGCACAGATACGCAGTATTTT | CASGPPAGGTDTQYF
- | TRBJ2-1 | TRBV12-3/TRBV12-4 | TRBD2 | TGTGCCAGCAGTACTAGCGGGCACGAGCAGTTCTTC | CASSTSGHEQFF
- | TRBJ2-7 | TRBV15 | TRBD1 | TGTGCCACCAGCAGAGAGGGCGGGGGACAGGGGTACGACGAGCAGTACTTC | CATSREGGGQGYDEQYF
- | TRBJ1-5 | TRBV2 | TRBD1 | TGTGCCAGCAGTCCAATTGACAGGGCCAGCAATCAGCCCCAGCATTTT | CASSPIDRASNQPQHF
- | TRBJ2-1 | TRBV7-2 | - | TGTGCCAGCAGCCTTAGCGGATCTGGCTACAATGAGCAGTTCTTC | CASSLSGSGYNEQFF
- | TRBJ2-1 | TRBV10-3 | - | TGTGCCATCAGCCTTCTAGGGGGGGCCAATGAGCAGTTCTTC | CAISLLGGANEQFF
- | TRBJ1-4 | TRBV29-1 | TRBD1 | TGCAGCGTTAGGGACAGGGCACGTAATGAAAAACTGTTTTTT | CSVRDRARNEKLFF
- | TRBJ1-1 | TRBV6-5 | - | TGTGCCAGCTTGGGCCCGGGGACTGAAGCTTTCTTT | CASLGPGTEAFF
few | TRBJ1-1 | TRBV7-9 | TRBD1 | TGTGCCAGCAGCCTGACAGGGACTGTAGCTTTCTTT | CASSLTGTVAFF
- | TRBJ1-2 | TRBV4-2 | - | TGTGCCAGCAGCCAAGATCTTCAGTACTATGGCTACACCTTC | CASSQDLQYYGYTF
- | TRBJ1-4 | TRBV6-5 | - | TGTGCCACCGTCCGGGACAAGTCAACTAATGAAAAACTGTTTTTT | CATVRDKSTNEKLFF
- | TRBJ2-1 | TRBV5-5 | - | TGTGCCAGCAGCTTCGGGACAGGGACTAGCTCCTACAATGAGCAGTTCTTC | CASSFGTGTSSYNEQFF